These 29 T cell receptor beta chains came from one sample sequenced in a study of blood T cell repertoires in COVID-19. Generated by immunoSEQ multiplex PCR, the TCRdb table keeps only in-frame clones and is missing some. This repertoire shows 23,000 or so clones, roughly nine tenths found once; its top ten account for more than 7.5%. The sequenced sample was peripheral blood. The receptor set was obtained from a man in his 70s with acute or convalescent COVID-19.

This chain connects TRBV7-2 to TRBJ2-1, with 8 bases identical to TRBD2. CDR1 and CDR2 (germline): SGHTA, FQGNSA. The CDR3 loop spans 14 amino acids. V lost 5 bases to trimming and J lost 3 bases; unmatched junction nucleotides: 3. The CDR3 DNA reads TGTGCCAGCAGCCGGGGGGGCGGCTACAATGAGCAGTTCTTC. Encoded protein: CASSRGGGYNEQFF.

The J gene is TRBJ1-4, the V gene TRBV30; D is uncertain. CDR3 length: 14 residues. V was pared by 0 bases and J by 4 bases, with 9 bases between. In germline, CDR1 is GTSNPN, CDR2 SVGIG (reference sequence). CDR3 region: CAWSVHQFNEKLFF. In nucleotides, the CDR3 is TGTGCCTGGAGTGTACACCAGTTTAATGAAAAACTGTTTTTT. Using reference TRBV30 and TRBJ1-4 for the parts outside the CDR3, the full variable domain is SQTIHQWPATLVQPVGSPLSLECTVEGTSNPNLYWYRQAAGRGLQLLFYSVGIGQISSEVPQNLSASRPQDRQFILSSKKLLLSDSGFYLCAWSVHQFNEKLFFGSGTQLSVL.

The chain is built from TRBV7-8 and TRBJ1-6; weak D call: TRBD1 (5 bases). V was pared by 4 bases and J by 7 bases, with 11 bases between. Germline V gives CDR1 SGHVS, CDR2 FQNEAQ. The CDR3 extends over 14 amino acids. The CDR3 sequence is CASSSTGGNSPLHF. In DNA, the CDR3 is TGTGCCAGCAGCTCCACAGGAGGGAATTCACCCCTCCACTTT.

The V call is TRBV19, the J call TRBJ1-5, with D possibly matching TRBD1 (6 bases). The CDR3 runs to 16 residues. Germline lookup yields CDR1 LNHDA and CDR2 SQIVND (reference sequence). Trimming stripped 1 base from V and 4 bases from J, with 14 bases between. In DNA form, the CDR3 reads TGTGCCAGTAGTATAGGTGCGACAGGCGAAAATCAGCCCCAGCATTTT. It encodes CASSIGATGENQPQHF.

V usage is TRBV2 and J usage is TRBJ2-7; 7 nucleotides match TRBD1. The V gene end was trimmed by 5 bases and the J gene end by 5 bases; junction bases not matched to a gene: 6. Germline V lookup: CDR1 SNHLY, CDR2 FYNNEI. This CDR3 is built from 13 residues. CDR3 DNA: TGTGCCAGCAGTACCGGGACAGCTGACGAGCAGTACTTC. Its protein product is CASSTGTADEQYF.

V is TRBV4-1 and J is TRBJ2-4; D remains unclear. The CDR3 length is 15 residues. Germline V lookup: CDR1 MGHRA, CDR2 YSYEKL. Trimming pared 1 base from V and 0 bases from J, leaving 7 bases between. CDR3 bases: TGCGCCAGCAGCCAAGCCATACTAGCCAAAAACATTCAGTACTTC. This codes for CASSQAILAKNIQYF.

The J gene is TRBJ2-3, the V gene TRBV27, with 12 bases fitting TRBD2. Unmatched junction bases numbered 11, after V lost 10 bases and J lost 6 bases. The CDR3 consists of 15 residues. Germline V gene lookup returns CDR1 MNHEY and CDR2 SMNVEV (reference sequence). DNA for the CDR3: TGTGCCACGGACCCTAGCGGGAGGGCCTCTGATACGCAGTATTTT. Translation: CATDPSGRASDTQYF.

The chain employs TRBV3-1 (or the pseudogene TRBV3-2) and TRBJ1-1; the D gene is possibly TRBD1 (5 bases). Germline V lookup: CDR1 LGHDT, CDR2 YNNKEL (reference sequence). V shed 1 base and J shed 11 bases, with 11 bases lying between them. The CDR3 is 12 residues long. CDR3 sequence: CASSQAGRDAFF. The DNA of the CDR3 is TGTGCCAGCAGCCAAGCCGGCAGGGATGCTTTCTTT.

V gene TRBV5-1 combines with J gene TRBJ2-2; a weak D match, TRBD2 (6 bases). Between the trimmed V and J ends, which lost 4 bases and 4 bases, there was a span of 17 bases. Germline values: CDR1 SGHRS, CDR2 YFSETQ. The CDR3 totals 16 residues. CDR3 protein: CASSPRLEVFTGELFF. The CDR3 nucleotides read TGCGCCAGCAGCCCTAGACTAGAGGTCTTCACCGGGGAGCTGTTTTTT.

The V call is TRBV7-9, the J call TRBJ2-1; D remains unclear. Germline-derived CDR1 and CDR2 are SEHNR and FQNEAQ (reference sequence). CDR3 length: 16 amino acids. V was pared by 6 bases and J by 0 bases, with 15 bases between. This chain's CDR3 is CASSKDSESSYNEQFF. CDR3 nucleotides: TGTGCCAGCAGTAAAGACTCGGAGAGCTCCTACAATGAGCAGTTCTTC.

This clone is a singleton in its sample. The chain carries TRBV4-2 and TRBJ1-4, with D possibly matching TRBD1 (5 bases). This CDR3 is 12 amino acids long. The germline gives CDR1 LGHNA, CDR2 YNFKEQ. V lost 10 bases and J lost 4, with 10 bases in between. CDR3 nucleotide sequence: TGTGCCACGGGCAGGGTTAATGAAAAACTGTTTTTT. Translated, it gives CATGRVNEKLFF.

This chain uses TRBV5-4 with TRBJ1-4; a weak D match, TRBD1 (6 bases). The length of the CDR3 is 14 residues. Trimming took 5 bases from V and 5 from J, leaving 13 bases between them. Germline CDR1 is SGHNT and CDR2 is YYREEE (reference sequence). CDR3 protein: CASSSAGENEKLFF. CDR3 in DNA: TGTGCCAGCAGTTCCGCAGGGGAGAATGAAAAACTGTTTTTT.

This chain joins TRBV5-1 and TRBJ2-3, with 10 bases that match TRBD2. Trimming cost V 6 bases and J 8 bases; bases outside gene matches: 12. The CDR3 totals 15 residues. CDR1 is SGHRS and CDR2 is YFSETQ in the germline V gene. The CDR3 loop reads CASMPLAGVNVTQYF. CDR3 DNA: TGCGCCAGCATGCCTCTAGCGGGAGTAAATGTTACGCAGTATTTT.

The chain is built from TRBV28 and TRBJ2-1, with D perhaps matching TRBD1 (6 bases). CDR1 is MDHEN and CDR2 is SYDVKM in the germline V gene. CDR3 length: 15 residues. Trimming left V 5 bases short and J 0 bases short, with 11 bases between. In DNA, the CDR3 is TGTGCCAGCAGTCCGGACAGCCGCTCCTACAATGAGCAGTTCTTC. As protein: CASSPDSRSYNEQFF.

The chain employs TRBV2 and TRBJ1-2; weak D call: TRBD1 (6 bases). The CDR3 sequence is 14 residues long. Germline values: CDR1 SNHLY, CDR2 FYNNEI. The V end lost 6 bases, the J end lost 0 bases, and 11 bases lay between the germline ends. The DNA for the CDR3 is TGTGCCAGCAGGGAAACAGGGCCTAACTATGGCTACACCTTC. This sequence encodes CASRETGPNYGYTF.

V gene TRBV14 combines with J gene TRBJ2-1, with D possibly matching TRBD1 (6 bases). CDR1 and CDR2 from the germline V gene are SGHDN and FVKESK. Trimming removed 1 base from V and 5 bases from J, with 12 bases in between. The CDR3 length is 15 residues. The CDR3 protein is CASSQAARGNNEQFF. The CDR3 bases are TGTGCCAGCAGCCAAGCCGCCAGGGGAAACAATGAGCAGTTCTTC.

V is TRBV7-3 and J is TRBJ2-3, with TRBD2 matching over 8 bases. Looked up from germline, CDR1 is SGHTA and CDR2 is FQGTGA. The J segment lost 5 bases and the V segment lost 3 bases, leaving 7 bases of the junction unmatched. The CDR3 is 15 residues long. The CDR3 region has the DNA TGTGCCAGCAGCTTGGCGGGGGGCGCGATAGATACGCAGTATTTT. Protein sequence: CASSLAGGAIDTQYF.

This clone was counted a single time. V usage is TRBV10-1 and J usage is TRBJ2-1; 11 nucleotides align to TRBD2. The ends lost 3 bases at V and 7 bases at J; junction bases unmatched: 5. Germline CDR1 is WNHNN and CDR2 is SYGVQD (reference sequence). The CDR3 runs to 15 residues. CDR3 sequence reads: CASSDSLAGVNEQFF. The DNA for the CDR3 is TGCGCCAGCAGTGATTCACTAGCGGGAGTGAATGAGCAGTTCTTC.

CDR3 loop: CASSLGTSGYEQYF. DNA for the CDR3: TGCGCCAGCAGCTTGGGGACTAGCGGCTACGAGCAGTACTTC. V is TRBV5-1 and J is TRBJ2-7; 10 positions match TRBD2. V gave up 0 bases and J gave up 3 bases; unmatched junction bases: 0. Germline-derived CDR1 and CDR2 are SGHRS and YFSETQ. The CDR3 has 14 residues.

The chain uses TRBV5-1 and TRBJ2-1, with 10 nucleotides matching TRBD2. Germline V CDR1 and CDR2: SGHRS, YFSETQ. This CDR3 has 15 amino acids. V was pared by 4 bases and J by 4 bases, with 5 bases of the junction left unmatched. In DNA, the CDR3 is TGCGCCAGCAGCCACGGGACTAGCGCATACAATGAGCAGTTCTTC. Amino acids: CASSHGTSAYNEQFF. The whole variable domain, remainder taken from reference TRBV5-1 and TRBJ2-1, is KAGVTQTPRYLIKTRGQQVTLSCSPISGHRSVSWYQQTPGQGLQFLFEYFSETQRNKGNFPGRFSGRQFSNSRSEMNVSTLELGDSALYLCASSHGTSAYNEQFFGPGTRLTVL.

The CDR3 protein is CSVSERSEKLFF. The CDR3 nucleotides read TGCAGCGTTTCAGAGCGGAGTGAAAAACTGTTTTTT. The chain employs TRBV29-1 and TRBJ1-4; D gene unclear. V was clipped by 5 bases and J by 7 bases, with 11 bases between them. Per germline, CDR1 SQVTM and CDR2 ANQGSEA. The CDR3 covers 12 residues.

Here the CDR3 reads CASSQSSGFQGGYTF. The CDR3 bases are TGCGCCAGCAGCCAAAGTTCAGGGTTTCAAGGGGGCTACACCTTC. J is TRBJ1-2 and V is TRBV4-1, with D perhaps matching TRBD1 (5 bases). V dropped 2 bases and J dropped 8 bases, with 18 bases sitting between them. Germline V gives CDR1 MGHRA, CDR2 YSYEKL. The CDR3 spans 15 residues.

The chain uses TRBV4-1 and TRBJ2-7; 8 bases agree with TRBD1. Trimming at V came to 1 base and at J to 4 bases, leaving 3 bases not matched to a gene. In germline, CDR1 is MGHRA, CDR2 YSYEKL. This CDR3 has 14 amino acids. In DNA form, the CDR3 reads TGCGCCAGCAGCCAAGGGACAGGGATTTACGAGCAGTACTTC. This encodes CASSQGTGIYEQYF.

The J gene is TRBJ1-1, the V gene TRBV4-2, with D maybe TRBD1 (5 bases). The germline V gene encodes CDR1 LGHNA and CDR2 YNFKEQ. The CDR3 loop spans 17 amino acids. V was trimmed by 0 bases and J by 1 base, leaving 15 bases between them. The CDR3 nucleotides are TGTGCCAGCAGCCAAGATGCCCGGGGAGGGGCGAACACTGAAGCTTTCTTT. This gives the protein CASSQDARGGANTEAFF.

The V and J genes are TRBV11-3 and TRBJ2-3, with D maybe TRBD2 (5 bases). This CDR3 has 14 amino acids. V lost 3 bases and J lost 0, with 7 bases in between. The V gene's germline CDR1 is SGHNT and CDR2 YENEEA. In DNA, the CDR3 is TGTGCCAGCAGCTTGGGCGGGAGCACAGATACGCAGTATTTT. Protein: CASSLGGSTDTQYF.

This rearrangement joins TRBV9 to TRBJ2-5, with TRBD2 identical over 9 bases. Unmatched junction bases numbered 3, after V lost 7 bases and J lost 2 bases. The CDR3 contains 13 residues. Germline CDR1 SGDLS, CDR2 YYNGEE. The CDR3 region is CASERGVQETQYF. The CDR3, as DNA: TGTGCCAGCGAGCGGGGGGTACAAGAGACCCAGTACTTC.

The chain has TRBV3-1 (or the pseudogene TRBV3-2) and TRBJ2-5, with TRBD2 as a possible D gene (5 bases). The V and J ends lost 5 bases and 7 bases respectively, with 14 bases between them. The germline V gene encodes CDR1 LGHDT and CDR2 YNNKEL (reference sequence). The CDR3 length is 13 residues. CDR3 residues: CASSSGDSGTQYF. The CDR3 nucleotides read TGTGCCAGCAGCTCCGGGGATTCTGGGACCCAGTACTTC.

The V call is TRBV29-1, the J call TRBJ1-1; D perhaps matches TRBD1 (6 bases). V was clipped by 6 bases and J by 8 bases, with 19 bases between them. Germline values: CDR1 SQVTM, CDR2 ANQGSEA. The CDR3 has 13 amino acids. The CDR3 DNA sequence: TGCAGCGTAGTTTTAACAGGGTATCGGGAAGCTTTCTTT. Protein: CSVVLTGYREAFF.

The chain links TRBV28 to TRBJ2-5; 9 bases agree with TRBD2. CDR3 length: 16 amino acids. Germline CDR1 and CDR2: MDHEN and SYDVKM. V shed 5 bases, J shed 4 bases, and the junction held 11 bases outside the gene matches. The CDR3 DNA follows: TGTGCCAGCAGTCAACCGCCGGCGGGAGGGCTAGAGACCCAGTACTTC. This translates into CASSQPPAGGLETQYF.